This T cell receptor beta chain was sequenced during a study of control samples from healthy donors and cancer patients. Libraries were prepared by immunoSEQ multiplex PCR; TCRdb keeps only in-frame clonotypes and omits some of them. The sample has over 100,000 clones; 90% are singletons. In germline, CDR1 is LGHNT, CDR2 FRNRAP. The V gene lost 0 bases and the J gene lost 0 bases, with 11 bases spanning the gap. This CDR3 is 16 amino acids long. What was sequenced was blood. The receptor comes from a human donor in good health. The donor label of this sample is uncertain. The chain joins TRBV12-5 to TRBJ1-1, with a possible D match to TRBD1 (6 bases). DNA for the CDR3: TGTGCTAGTGGTTTGGTACTCGGACAGATGAACACTGAAGCTTTCTTT. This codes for CASGLVLGQMNTEAFF.